A selection of T cell receptor beta chains follows, all from one sample in a study of CD8+ T cells in alopecia areata. Sequencing used immunoSEQ multiplex PCR; TCRdb keeps in-frame clones, though not all of them. The repertoire holds some 110,000 clones, roughly two fifths seen once, with approximately 3.1% in the top ten. The source material was CD4+ T cells sorted from blood. The receptors here all came from a human donor with alopecia areata. Each CDR3 is given with its conserved first and last residue. The order of the fields is CDR3 protein, CDR3 DNA, D gene, V gene, J gene, clone size, CDR3 length. D genes are given only for firm matches. Only part of the rows carry a size: once, few, many, or a class if the clone is expanded.

CSAGDTGGTQYF,TGCAGCGCGGGGGACACCGGGGGGACCCAGTACTTC,NA,TRBV29-1,TRBJ2-5,NA,12
CASSPQGSEQYF,TGTGCCAGCAGCCCGCAGGGGTCCGAGCAGTACTTC,NA,TRBV7-9,TRBJ2-7,NA,12
CSVGDGEEWNTGELFF,TGCAGCGTGGGAGACGGGGAAGAATGGAACACCGGGGAGCTGTTTTTT,NA,TRBV29-1,TRBJ2-2,NA,16
CASSLDVGTGHGYTF,TGTGCCAGCAGTTTGGATGTCGGGACAGGGCATGGCTACACCTTC,TRBD1,TRBV28,TRBJ1-2,NA,15
CASSHPTGGWDEQYF,TGCGCCAGCAGTCACCCTACGGGAGGGTGGGACGAGCAGTACTTC,TRBD2,TRBV23-1,TRBJ2-7,NA,15
CASSSTGPLYEQYF,TGTGCCAGCAGCTCGACAGGGCCCCTTTACGAGCAGTACTTC,TRBD1,TRBV7-2,TRBJ2-7,NA,14
CASSSPASQETQYF,TGTGCCAGCAGCTCCCCAGCGAGCCAAGAGACCCAGTACTTC,NA,TRBV7-2,TRBJ2-5,NA,14
CASSLAGTDTQYF,TGTGCCAGCAGCTTAGCAGGGACAGATACGCAGTATTTT,NA,TRBV11-2,TRBJ2-3,few,13
CSVVPQGYEQYF,TGCAGCGTTGTCCCGCAGGGCTACGAGCAGTACTTC,NA,TRBV29-1,TRBJ2-7,few,12
CASSPGTSNQPQHF,TGTGCCAGCTCACCTGGTACTTCAAATCAGCCCCAGCATTTT,NA,TRBV18,TRBJ1-5,NA,14
CASSLTGLTISYEQYF,TGTGCCAGCAGCCTAACCGGACTCACGATATCCTACGAGCAGTACTTC,NA,TRBV28,TRBJ2-7,NA,16
CAWSVGLGETQYF,TGTGCCTGGAGTGTAGGGCTAGGGGAGACCCAGTACTTC,NA,TRBV30,TRBJ2-5,NA,13
CASSLRPGQGIGNTIYF,TGCGCCAGCAGCCTAAGACCGGGACAGGGGATTGGAAACACCATATATTTT,TRBD1,TRBV4-1,TRBJ1-3,NA,17
CASSQGGNTQYF,TGTGCCAGCAGCCAAGGTGGGAATACGCAGTATTTT,NA,TRBV14,TRBJ2-3,few,12
CASSEVGGDTEAFF,TGTGCCAGCAGTGAGGTGGGGGGAGACACTGAAGCTTTCTTT,NA,TRBV6-5,TRBJ1-1,NA,14
CASSPKQGNIQYF,TGTGCCAGTAGCCCTAAACAGGGGAACATTCAGTACTTC,TRBD1,TRBV19,TRBJ2-4,NA,13
CASSSRTGGMNQPQHF,TGTGCCAGCAGCTCCCGGACAGGGGGGATGAATCAGCCCCAGCATTTT,TRBD1,TRBV7-2,TRBJ1-5,NA,16
CASSFWDRVETQYF,TGTGCCAGCAGCTTCTGGGACAGGGTAGAGACCCAGTACTTC,TRBD1,TRBV7-8,TRBJ2-5,NA,14
CASSGGQGAADTQYF,TGCGCCAGCAGCGGGGGACAGGGGGCAGCTGATACGCAGTATTTT,TRBD1,TRBV5-1,TRBJ2-3,few,15
CASSKQGFGETQYF,TGTGCCAGCAGTAAACAGGGGTTCGGAGAGACCCAGTACTTC,TRBD1,TRBV6-5,TRBJ2-5,NA,14
CASSPWTGTTDTQYF,TGTGCCAGCAGCCCATGGACAGGTACCACAGATACGCAGTATTTT,TRBD1,TRBV7-2,TRBJ2-3,NA,15
CASSQEGLASETQYF,TGCGCCAGCAGCCAAGAAGGACTAGCCTCAGAGACCCAGTACTTC,TRBD2,TRBV4-3,TRBJ2-5,few,15
CASSLDTGTSGGKQYF,TGCGCCAGCAGCTTGGACACCGGGACTAGCGGGGGTAAGCAGTACTTC,TRBD2,TRBV5-1,TRBJ2-7,NA,16
CASSRPTSGGSDTQYF,TGCGCCAGCAGCCGCCCGACTAGCGGGGGATCAGATACGCAGTATTTT,TRBD2,TRBV4-3,TRBJ2-3,few,16
CASSRFDREGSYEQYF,TGTGCCAGCAGTCGATTTGACAGGGAGGGGTCCTACGAGCAGTACTTC,NA,TRBV27,TRBJ2-7,NA,16
CSVVADYYNEQFF,TGCAGCGTTGTCGCGGACTATTACAATGAGCAGTTCTTC,NA,TRBV29-1,TRBJ2-1,few,13
CSVEGGENTEAFF,TGCAGCGTTGAAGGGGGGGAGAACACTGAAGCTTTCTTT,NA,TRBV29-1,TRBJ1-1,NA,13
CSVAAGGRGQETQYF,TGCAGCGTGGCAGCGGGCGGGCGAGGGCAAGAGACCCAGTACTTC,NA,TRBV29-1,TRBJ2-5,few,15
CASSLPGQLYGYTF,TGTGCCAGCAGCTTGCCCGGACAGCTCTATGGCTACACCTTC,NA,TRBV5-4,TRBJ1-2,NA,14
CASSSGTPYEGAFF,TGCGCCAGCAGCTCCGGGACCCCCTACGAGGGAGCTTTCTTT,NA,TRBV5-1,TRBJ1-1,few,14
CASSLEANQPQHF,TGCGCCAGCAGCTTGGAAGCCAATCAGCCCCAGCATTTT,NA,TRBV5-1,TRBJ1-5,NA,13
CASGRAGMNTEAFF,TGTGCCAGCGGCAGGGCAGGAATGAACACTGAAGCTTTCTTT,NA,TRBV4-2,TRBJ1-1,NA,14
CASSEGGLQTQYF,TGTGCCAGCAGCGAGGGGGGGCTGCAGACCCAGTACTTC,NA,TRBV2,TRBJ2-5,NA,13
CASSELQLILAKNIQYF,TGTGCCAGCAGTGAACTTCAGTTGATACTAGCCAAAAACATTCAGTACTTC,NA,TRBV2,TRBJ2-4,NA,17
CASSSYGGPEGEAFF,TGTGCCAGCAGTTCTTACGGAGGTCCGGAGGGTGAAGCTTTCTTT,NA,TRBV28,TRBJ1-1,NA,15
CSVDLGQGFIETQYF,TGCAGCGTTGATTTGGGACAGGGTTTTATCGAGACCCAGTACTTC,TRBD1,TRBV29-1,TRBJ2-5,few,15
CASSLGQGEDTEAFF,TGTGCCAGCAGCTTAGGGCAGGGAGAGGACACTGAAGCTTTCTTT,NA,TRBV7-9,TRBJ1-1,NA,15
CASSLSSGGQETQYF,TGCGCCAGCAGCTTATCTAGCGGGGGACAAGAGACCCAGTACTTC,TRBD2,TRBV5-1,TRBJ2-5,NA,15
CASSQAASGNEQFF,TGCGCCAGCAGCCAAGCGGCTAGCGGCAATGAGCAGTTCTTC,TRBD2,TRBV4-1,TRBJ2-1,few,14
CASSHRIELAASYEQYF,TGTGCCAGCAGCCACCGTATAGAACTAGCGGCTAGCTACGAGCAGTACTTC,TRBD2,TRBV4-2,TRBJ2-7,many,17
CASRIAGQETQYF,TGCGCCAGCAGAATAGCGGGACAAGAGACCCAGTACTTC,TRBD2,TRBV5-1,TRBJ2-5,once,13
CASSLTSGGVNEQFF,TGTGCCAGCAGCTTGACTAGCGGGGGGGTCAATGAGCAGTTCTTC,TRBD2,TRBV11-2,TRBJ2-1,NA,15
CASSFQYTGDYGYTF,TGTGCCAGCAGTTTTCAGTATACTGGGGACTATGGCTACACCTTC,NA,TRBV27,TRBJ1-2,NA,15
CASSLPGNPGLVETQYF,TGTGCCAGCAGTCTCCCAGGGAACCCCGGGCTCGTGGAGACCCAGTACTTC,NA,TRBV14,TRBJ2-5,NA,17
CASSQVPPISYEQYF,TGCGCCAGCAGCCAAGTTCCGCCAATCTCCTACGAGCAGTACTTC,NA,TRBV4-1,TRBJ2-7,few,15
CSVSGTSMGETQYF,TGCAGCGTTTCCGGGACTAGCATGGGAGAGACCCAGTACTTC,TRBD2,TRBV29-1,TRBJ2-5,NA,14
CASSLEGGRANVLTF,TGTGCCAGCAGCTTGGAAGGGGGCAGGGCCAACGTCCTGACTTTC,TRBD1,TRBV7-3,TRBJ2-6,NA,15
CASSSPAGEQYF,TGTGCCAGCAGCTCCCCGGCCGGCGAGCAGTACTTC,NA,TRBV13,TRBJ2-7,NA,12
CASSVVPGEGYTF,TGTGCCAGCAGCGTAGTTCCCGGGGAAGGCTACACCTTC,NA,TRBV9,TRBJ1-2,NA,13
CASSNEHMAGEETQYF,TGTGCCAGTAGTAACGAACACATGGCCGGGGAAGAGACCCAGTACTTC,NA,TRBV19,TRBJ2-5,few,16
CSVGLAGGFTGELFF,TGCAGCGTTGGGCTAGCGGGAGGATTCACCGGGGAGCTGTTTTTT,TRBD2,TRBV29-1,TRBJ2-2,few,15
CASSRSAGGELFF,TGTGCCAGCAGCCGTTCTGCTGGCGGGGAGCTGTTTTTT,NA,TRBV11-2,TRBJ2-2,NA,13
CSVGQGAGETQYF,TGCAGCGTTGGACAGGGGGCGGGAGAGACCCAGTACTTC,TRBD1,TRBV29-1,TRBJ2-5,NA,13
CASSFRWGETQYF,TGTGCCAGCAGCTTTAGGTGGGGAGAGACCCAGTACTTC,NA,TRBV7-2,TRBJ2-5,NA,13
CASSLDNYNEQFF,TGTGCCAGCAGCTTAGATAACTACAATGAGCAGTTCTTC,NA,TRBV7-2,TRBJ2-1,NA,13
CASSSGLAGEQFF,TGTGCCAGCAGCTCGGGACTAGCGGGGGAGCAGTTCTTC,TRBD2,TRBV11-2,TRBJ2-1,once,13
CSGAEVNTEAFF,TGCAGCGGCGCCGAGGTAAACACTGAAGCTTTCTTT,NA,TRBV29-1,TRBJ1-1,NA,12
CSVAQTTEQFF,TGCAGCGTTGCACAGACAACTGAGCAGTTCTTC,NA,TRBV29-1,TRBJ2-1,few,11
CSLWDTPGTDTQYF,TGCAGCCTATGGGACACCCCGGGAACAGATACGCAGTATTTT,NA,TRBV29-1,TRBJ2-3,few,14
CSVVSGTQYF,TGCAGCGTTGTGTCCGGGACGCAGTATTTT,NA,TRBV29-1,TRBJ2-3,few,10